This passage covers 17 T cell receptor beta chains from one sample sequenced in a study of T cells in Graves' hyperthyroidism and ophthalmopathy. TCR beta CDR3 regions were amplified from RNA transcripts. First-round RT-PCR targeting the TCR CDR3 was performed with the HTBI primer set. TCRdb re-called the multiplex PCR reads through MiXCR, storing one row per CDR3 protein. The sample has a few hundred thousand distinct CDR3 sequences, 25% seen once. The sequencing input was blood. These receptors were taken from a man aged 50-59 years with Graves' hyperthyroidism.

This chain uses TRBV6-2 or TRBV6-3 with TRBJ1-5; 7 positions agree with TRBD1. Germline V CDR1 and CDR2: MNHEY, SVGEGT. The V gene end was trimmed by 6 bases and the J gene end by 2 bases; junction bases not matched to a gene: 4. The CDR3 is 14 residues long. The chain's CDR3 is CASREGAGNQPQHF. The CDR3 DNA reads TGTGCCAGCAGAGAGGGGGCCGGCAATCAGCCCCAGCATTTT.

CDR3 region: CASSLARTGTNTGELFF. CDR3 DNA: TGTGCCAGCAGCTTAGCGAGGACAGGGACAAACACCGGGGAGCTGTTTTTT. The V gene is TRBV11-2, the J gene TRBJ2-2, with 8 bases identical to TRBD1. V trimming: 1 base; J trimming: 2 bases; junction bases outside the gene matches: 6. This CDR3 has 17 residues. The germline CDR1 and CDR2 sequences are SGHAT and FQNNGV.

Many counts were recorded for this clonotype. V and J are TRBV28 and TRBJ2-7; the D is unclear. The V and J ends lost 7 bases and 5 bases respectively, with 12 bases between them. CDR1 is MDHEN and CDR2 is SYDVKM in the germline V gene. The CDR3 covers 12 residues. This chain's CDR3 is CASTTLGDEQYF. CDR3 coding DNA: TGTGCCAGCACCACGCTGGGCGACGAGCAGTACTTC.

This clonotype was observed many times. The chain employs TRBV11-3 and TRBJ2-1; TRBD2 matches at 14 bases. V was clipped by 5 bases and J by 6 bases; unmatched bases: 6. Germline V gives CDR1 SGHNT, CDR2 YENEEA. CDR3 length: 16 residues. As DNA, the CDR3 is TGTGCCAGCAGCGAAGGACTAGCGGGAGGTCTCAATGAGCAGTTCTTC. It is translated as CASSEGLAGGLNEQFF.

Many counts were recorded for this clonotype. The chain combines TRBV28 with TRBJ2-4, with no clear D. The V gene lost 7 bases and the J gene lost 0 bases, with 16 bases spanning the gap. The germline V gene has CDR1 MDHEN and CDR2 SYDVKM. The length of the CDR3 is 16 residues. The CDR3 bases are TGTGCCAGCACCTGGGGTCAGAAGTTAGCCAAAAACATTCAGTACTTC. Translating gives CASTWGQKLAKNIQYF.

The chain employs TRBV18 and TRBJ2-2, with 8 bases matching TRBD2. The germline CDR1 and CDR2 sequences are KGHSH and LQKENI. V trimming: 3 bases; J trimming: 6 bases; junction bases outside the gene matches: 3. This CDR3 is built from 14 residues. The DNA of the CDR3 is TGTGCCAGCTCACCCGGGAGGGCCCCCGGGGAGCTGTTTTTT. Protein: CASSPGRAPGELFF.

The rearrangement uses TRBV27 and TRBJ2-5, with D perhaps matching TRBD1 (7 bases). The CDR3 totals 14 residues. The germline V gene has CDR1 MNHEY and CDR2 SMNVEV (reference sequence). Between the trimmed V and J ends, which lost 7 bases and 5 bases, there was a span of 17 bases. The CDR3 sequence: CASNRRGRLETQYF. Written as DNA, the CDR3 is TGTGCCAGCAATCGGAGGGGGCGCTTGGAGACCCAGTACTTC.

The chain combines TRBV6-1 with TRBJ1-5; D not resolved. The length of the CDR3 is 15 residues. V was clipped by 6 bases and J by 2 bases, with 14 bases between them. The germline V gene has CDR1 MNHNS and CDR2 SASEGT. CDR3 region: CASSRHSEGNQPQHF. CDR3 nucleotides: TGTGCCAGCAGCAGACACTCCGAAGGCAATCAGCCCCAGCATTTT.

J is TRBJ2-4 and V is TRBV27; tentatively, D is TRBD1 (6 bases). The length of the CDR3 is 12 residues. Germline CDR1 reads MNHEY; CDR2 reads SMNVEV (reference sequence). CDR3 residues: CGAGTIKNIQYF. The CDR3 region has the DNA TGTGGGGCCGGGACAATCAAAAACATTCAGTACTTC.

Only a few counts were recorded for this clonotype. This chain connects TRBV2 to TRBJ1-6; no definite D call. Trimming removed 2 bases from V and 6 bases from J, with 11 bases in between. The germline CDR1 and CDR2 sequences are SNHLY and FYNNEI. CDR3 length: 15 residues. The CDR3 region has the DNA TGTGCCAGCAGTGAATATAAAGGCCGTAATTCACCCCTCCACTTT. This translates into CASSEYKGRNSPLHF.

This clonotype was detected a few times. The chain uses TRBV6-2 or TRBV6-3 and TRBJ2-7; 11 positions match TRBD2. This CDR3 spans 17 amino acids. Germline CDR1 reads MNHEY; CDR2 reads SVGEGT. V lost 6 bases and J lost 5; bases outside the gene matches: 15. The CDR3 nucleotides are TGTGCCAGCAGGGCTAGACTAGCGGGACTGGCTTTAGACGAGCAGTACTTC. Translated: CASRARLAGLALDEQYF.

This clonotype came up a few times. CDR3 region: CASSWTGDSYEQYF. In DNA, the CDR3 is TGTGCCAGCAGCTGGACAGGGGACTCCTACGAGCAGTACTTC. This chain connects TRBV6-1 to TRBJ2-7, with 9 positions matching TRBD1. CDR3 length equals 14 residues. Per germline, CDR1 MNHNS and CDR2 SASEGT. J gave up 0 bases and V 6 bases, and 3 bases lay outside the gene matches.

In this sample, this clonotype turned up a few times. This chain links TRBV20-1 with TRBJ2-3; D unclear. The CDR3 is 13 residues long. The germline V and J ends were trimmed by 3 bases and 4 bases, with 11 bases remaining between them. The germline CDR1 and CDR2 sequences are DFQATT and SNEGSKA (reference sequence). The CDR3 DNA follows: TGCAGTGCTAGTGGGGATGGGGCAGATACGCAGTATTTT. Translating gives CSASGDGADTQYF.

This clonotype turned up a few times. The chain carries TRBV2 and TRBJ2-5, with 7 bases matching TRBD1. CDR1 and CDR2 from the germline V gene are SNHLY and FYNNEI. V was clipped by 6 bases and J by 12 bases; unmatched bases: 7. This CDR3 spans 11 amino acids. CDR3 sequence: CASSPDRVKYF. The DNA for the CDR3 is TGTGCCAGCAGCCCCGACAGGGTTAAGTACTTC.

This chain joins TRBV12-3 or TRBV12-4 and TRBJ2-1, with 7 bases that match TRBD1. The CDR3 sequence is 14 residues long. The ends lost 5 bases at V and 5 bases at J; junction bases unmatched: 6. CDR3 amino acids: CASSTWGQNNEQFF. The CDR3 nucleotides read TGTGCCAGCAGTACCTGGGGACAGAACAATGAGCAGTTCTTC.

This clonotype occurred once. CDR3 DNA: TGTGCCGGGGGACGGGGGAATCAGCCCCAGCATTTT. Residues: CAGGRGNQPQHF. The chain is built from TRBV2 and TRBJ1-5, with a weak D call TRBD1 (5 bases). The CDR3 has 12 residues. The V end was cut by 11 bases, the J end by 4 bases, with 12 bases between. Germline values: CDR1 SNHLY, CDR2 FYNNEI.

Ten or more counts support this clonotype. The rearrangement links TRBV4-1 to TRBJ2-3, with TRBD2 matching over 11 bases. J was trimmed by 6 bases and V by 4 bases; bases with no gene match: 9. Germline-derived CDR1 and CDR2 are MGHRA and YSYEKL. CDR3 length: 16 amino acids. CDR3 sequence: CASSRTLAGGGDTQYF. The CDR3 DNA is TGCGCCAGCAGCCGGACCCTAGCGGGAGGTGGGGATACGCAGTATTTT.